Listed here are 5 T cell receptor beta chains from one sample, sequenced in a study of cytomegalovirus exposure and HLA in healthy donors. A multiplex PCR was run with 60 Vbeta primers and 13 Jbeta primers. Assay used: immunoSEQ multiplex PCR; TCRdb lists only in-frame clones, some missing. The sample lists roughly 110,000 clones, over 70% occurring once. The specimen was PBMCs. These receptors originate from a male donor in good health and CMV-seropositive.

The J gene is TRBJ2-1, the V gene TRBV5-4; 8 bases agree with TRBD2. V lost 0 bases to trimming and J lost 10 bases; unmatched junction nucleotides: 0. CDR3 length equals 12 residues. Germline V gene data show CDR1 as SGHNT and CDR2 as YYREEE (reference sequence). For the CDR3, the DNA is TGTGCCAGCAGCTTGGGACTAGCGGAGCAGTTCTTC. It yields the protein CASSLGLAEQFF.

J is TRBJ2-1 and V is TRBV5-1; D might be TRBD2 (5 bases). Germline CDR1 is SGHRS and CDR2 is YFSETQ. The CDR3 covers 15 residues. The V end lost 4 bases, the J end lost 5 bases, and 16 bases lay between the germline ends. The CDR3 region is CASSEGSNTHNEQFF. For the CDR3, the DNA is TGCGCCAGCAGCGAGGGATCAAACACCCACAATGAGCAGTTCTTC.

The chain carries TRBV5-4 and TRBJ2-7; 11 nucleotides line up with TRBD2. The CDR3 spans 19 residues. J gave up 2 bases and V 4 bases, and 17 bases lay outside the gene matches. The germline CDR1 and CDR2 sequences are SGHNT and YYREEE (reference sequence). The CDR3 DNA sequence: TGTGCCAGCAGCAGAAAATTTAGCGGGAGGGCCCGAATTACCTACGAGCAGTACTTC. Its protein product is CASSRKFSGRARITYEQYF. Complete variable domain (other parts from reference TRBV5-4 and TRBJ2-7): ETGVTQSPTHLIKTRGQQVTLRCSSQSGHNTVSWYQQALGQGPQFIFQYYREEENGRGNFPPRFSGLQFPNYSSELNVNALELDDSALYLCASSRKFSGRARITYEQYFGPGTRLTVT.

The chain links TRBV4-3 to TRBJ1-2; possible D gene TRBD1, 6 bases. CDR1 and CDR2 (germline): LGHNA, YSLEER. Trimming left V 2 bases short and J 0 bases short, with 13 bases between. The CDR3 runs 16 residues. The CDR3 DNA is TGCGCCAGCAGCCAAACCCAACAGGGTCCTAACTATGGCTACACCTTC. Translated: CASSQTQQGPNYGYTF.

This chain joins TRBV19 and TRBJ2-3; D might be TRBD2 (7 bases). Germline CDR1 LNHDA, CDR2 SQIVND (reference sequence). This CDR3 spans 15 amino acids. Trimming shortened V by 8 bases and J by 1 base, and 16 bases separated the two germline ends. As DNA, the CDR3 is TGTGCCAGTCGCCCCGGGGGGCCTCGCACAGATACGCAGTATTTT. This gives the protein CASRPGGPRTDTQYF.